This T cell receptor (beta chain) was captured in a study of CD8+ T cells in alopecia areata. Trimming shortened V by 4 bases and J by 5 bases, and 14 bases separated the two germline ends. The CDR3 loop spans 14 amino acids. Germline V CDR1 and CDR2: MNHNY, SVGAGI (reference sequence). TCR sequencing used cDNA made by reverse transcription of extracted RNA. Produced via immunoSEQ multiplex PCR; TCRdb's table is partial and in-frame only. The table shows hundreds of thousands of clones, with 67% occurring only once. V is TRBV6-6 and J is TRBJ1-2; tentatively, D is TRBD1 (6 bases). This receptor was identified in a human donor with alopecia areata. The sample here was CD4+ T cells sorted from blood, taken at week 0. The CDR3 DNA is TGTGCCAGCAGTTCCAGGGGACGGAGATATGGCTACACCTTC. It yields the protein CASSSRGRRYGYTF.